Listed below are T cell receptor beta chains from one sample, sequenced in a study of blood T cells in healthy people across ages. TCRdb reprocessed the 5' RACE reads with MiXCR, giving one entry per CDR3 protein. The data show hundreds of thousands of distinct CDR3 sequences, around 26% seen once. The material sequenced was blood. These receptors originate from a woman older than 75 in good health. Each CDR3 is given with its conserved first and last residue. Fields, in order: D gene, J gene, clone size, V gene, CDR3 DNA, CDR3 protein. A D gene is named only where the DNA matches it firmly. Part of the rows lack a size; the others show once, few, many or a class for expanded clones.

NA,TRBJ2-1,many,TRBV6-2/TRBV6-3,TGTGCCAGCAGTTACTCCCAGCGGCGTAGGGCCAATGAGCAGTTCTTC,CASSYSQRRRANEQFF
TRBD1,TRBJ2-7,many,TRBV29-1,TGCAGCGTTGAAGACGCCGGGACAGGACCCTACGAGCAGTACTTC,CSVEDAGTGPYEQYF
TRBD2,TRBJ2-3,many,TRBV20-1,TGCAGTGCTAGTTTACTCAGCGGGGTCTCAGATACGCAGTATTTT,CSASLLSGVSDTQYF
TRBD1,TRBJ1-5,NA,TRBV7-9,TGTGCCAGCAGCTCCAGTGACAGGGGGAAAGGCAATCAGCCCCAGCATTTT,CASSSSDRGKGNQPQHF
NA,TRBJ1-2,many,TRBV7-2,TGTGCCAGCAGCTTAGAACGGGTCTATGGCTACACCTTC,CASSLERVYGYTF
TRBD1,TRBJ1-6,few,TRBV3-1,TGTGCCAGCAGCCAAGAGCCCGGGACAGTCTATTCACCCCTCCACTTT,CASSQEPGTVYSPLHF
TRBD1,TRBJ1-1,few,TRBV18,TGTGCCAGCTCACCCTGGACAGGGGGGAACATTGGAGGAACTGAAGCTTTCTTT,CASSPWTGGNIGGTEAFF
TRBD1,TRBJ1-5,few,TRBV2,TGTGCCACGTCCCGGGACAGGGGCCGCAATCAGCCCCAGCATTTT,CATSRDRGRNQPQHF
NA,TRBJ1-1,many,TRBV12-3/TRBV12-4,TGTGCCAGCAGTCAACGGATGTCGAACACTGAAGCTTTCTTT,CASSQRMSNTEAFF
TRBD1,TRBJ2-7,NA,TRBV7-9,TGTGCCAGCAGCCCACAACAGGGGAGAGAGCAGTACTTC,CASSPQQGREQYF
TRBD1,TRBJ2-3,NA,TRBV20-1,TGCAGTGCTAGATCGGGACAGGGTGCAGATACGCAGTATTTT,CSARSGQGADTQYF
NA,TRBJ2-1,many,TRBV4-3,TGCGCCAGCAGCCCCGGGACTCAAACCTACAATGAGCAGTTCTTC,CASSPGTQTYNEQFF
TRBD2,TRBJ2-1,NA,TRBV3-1,TGTGCCAGCAGCCACCGGGGGGGCCCCACGTGTGAGCAGTTCTTT,CASSHRGGPTCEQFF
TRBD1,TRBJ1-1,NA,TRBV12-3/TRBV12-4,TGTGCCAGCACCGTGACAGGGGGGGATGAAGCTTTCTTT,CASTVTGGDEAFF
NA,TRBJ2-5,NA,TRBV28,TGTGCCAGCAGTTTAGCGGGACCCCGCGGCGAGACCCAGTACTTC,CASSLAGPRGETQYF
NA,TRBJ1-2,once,TRBV9,TGTGCCAGCAGCAAGAGCACGGTCCCTAACTATGGCTACACCTTC,CASSKSTVPNYGYTF
TRBD1,TRBJ1-1,many,TRBV5-1,TGCGCCAGCAGCCAAGGGACAGCCACGGAAGCTTTCTTT,CASSQGTATEAFF
NA,TRBJ2-5,many,TRBV7-2,TGTGCCAGCAGCTTGGGACCGGGACTCGGAGAGACCCAGTACTTC,CASSLGPGLGETQYF
NA,TRBJ2-5,few,TRBV6-5,TGTGCCAGCAAGAACCACGGGACACTCCAAGAGACCCAGTACTTC,CASKNHGTLQETQYF
NA,TRBJ2-3,many,TRBV7-9,TGTGCCAGCAGCCCCGGGACTTCACCAGATACGCAGTATTTT,CASSPGTSPDTQYF
NA,TRBJ2-3,once,TRBV14,TGTGCCAGCAGCCAGACGGAGTATACGCAGTATTTT,CASSQTEYTQYF
TRBD1,TRBJ1-1,NA,TRBV7-2,TGTGCCAGCAGCTCGGGACAGATAAACACTGGAGCTTTCTTT,CASSSGQINTGAFF
TRBD1,TRBJ2-3,few,TRBV4-3,TGCGCCAGCAGCCAAGATCTTCAGGGGACAGGGAGGCCGGATACGCAGTATTTT,CASSQDLQGTGRPDTQYF
NA,TRBJ2-7,NA,TRBV4-1,TGCGCCAGCAGCCAAGATGTGAACTCCTACGAGCAGTACTTC,CASSQDVNSYEQYF